These 25 T cell receptor beta chains share one sample of origin, sequenced in a study of T-cell memory formation after mild COVID-19 (dated by TCRdb to the early 2020s). Preparation of the library involved 5' RACE. For sequencing, an Illumina NovaSeq 6000 was employed. TCRdb handled the public reads itself, with Q25 trimming in fastp and clone calling in MiXCR, and kept productive beta chains. For every CDR3 protein sequence, its rows merge into one entry that carries the most common genes and DNA. The sample records roughly 600,000 distinct CDR3 sequences, approximately 19% of which are singletons. The ten largest clones take up more than 10% of the sample. Sequencing was carried out using PBMCs or a T cell subset sorted from them (not recorded which). These TCRs come from an adult woman who had mild COVID-19 (a few samples of this study predate the infection). The sample titles of this study are shuffled in the database, so cell type and time point are left out; the donor was told from shared clones.

The rearrangement uses TRBV29-1 and TRBJ1-3; D might be TRBD1 (5 bases). The CDR3 spans 16 residues. The germline V and J ends were trimmed by 4 bases and 0 bases, with 16 bases remaining between them. CDR1 is SQVTM, CDR2 ANQGSEA, per germline. CDR3 sequence (DNA): TGCAGCGTTGGATTGGGGCAGCCCCTCTCTGGAAACACCATATATTTT. It encodes CSVGLGQPLSGNTIYF. The full variable domain, with the rest looked up from reference TRBV29-1 and TRBJ1-3, is SAVISQKPSRDICQRGTSLTIQCQVDSQVTMMFWYRQQPGQSLTLIATANQGSEATYESGFVIDKFPISRPNLTFSTLTVSNMSPEDSSIYLCSVGLGQPLSGNTIYFGEGSWLTVV.

This clonotype was observed a few times. This chain links TRBV5-1 with TRBJ2-7; TRBD1 is a possible D gene (6 bases). This CDR3 contains 15 residues. Trimming cost V 1 base and J 2 bases, with 13 bases left between them. Germline CDR1 is SGHRS and CDR2 is YFSETQ. CDR3 in amino acids: CASSLISGETYEQYF. The CDR3 DNA reads TGCGCCAGCAGCTTGATATCAGGGGAAACCTACGAGCAGTACTTC.

The rearrangement links TRBV5-1 to TRBJ2-1, with 12 bases lining up with TRBD2. V was clipped by 3 bases and J by 6 bases; unmatched bases: 16. CDR3 length: 19 residues. CDR1 is SGHRS and CDR2 is YFSETQ in the germline V gene. CDR3 sequence (DNA): TGCGCCAGCAGCTCCACAAACCAGTACCTAGCGGGGGGGCGCAATGAGCAGTTCTTC. As protein: CASSSTNQYLAGGRNEQFF.

The rearrangement joins TRBV6-1 to TRBJ1-5, with TRBD1 matching 7 bases. There are 14 residues in the CDR3. V lost 1 base and J lost 7; bases outside the gene matches: 4. Germline-derived CDR1 and CDR2 are MNHNS and SASEGT. The CDR3 region is CASSEGDSRQPQHF. The CDR3 bases are TGTGCCAGCAGTGAAGGGGACAGCAGGCAGCCCCAGCATTTT.

This clonotype was detected ten times or more. This chain connects TRBV4-3 to TRBJ1-1; 8 bases align to TRBD1. V lost 4 bases, J lost 4 bases, and 2 bases stayed unmatched. Germline V gives CDR1 LGHNA, CDR2 YSLEER. The length of the CDR3 is 13 residues. Here the CDR3 DNA reads TGCGCCAGCAGCCGGACAGGGTCCACTGAAGCTTTCTTT. This translates into CASSRTGSTEAFF.

This clonotype occurred a few times. This chain connects TRBV15 to TRBJ1-6; D possibly corresponds to TRBD1 (5 bases). Trimming left V 0 bases short and J 7 bases short, with 13 bases between. This CDR3 is 16 amino acids long. In germline, CDR1 is LNHNV, CDR2 YYDKDF (reference sequence). This CDR3 is CATSRDPGVSNSPLHF. DNA of the CDR3: TGTGCCACCAGCAGAGACCCGGGGGTCAGCAATTCACCCCTCCACTTT.

This clonotype has more than one count but fewer than ten. Since a much larger clone is just one base distant, this may be a read error. The V call is TRBV3-1, the J call TRBJ2-7; 11 positions match TRBD2. V gave up 3 bases and J gave up 3 bases; unmatched junction bases: 1. Germline V gene sequence: CDR1 LGHDT, CDR2 YNNKEL (reference sequence). The CDR3 consists of 14 residues. The CDR3 region has the DNA TGTGCCAGCAGCCACGGGACTAGCGGCTACGAGCAGTACTTC. Protein: CASSHGTSGYEQYF.

This sequence joins TRBV5-1 and TRBJ2-7, with 7 bases lining up with TRBD1. The CDR3 loop spans 15 amino acids. V lost 1 base to trimming and J lost 0 bases; unmatched junction nucleotides: 4. CDR1 SGHRS and CDR2 YFSETQ come from the germline V gene. CDR3 loop: CASSLPGTASYEQYF. In DNA form, the CDR3 reads TGCGCCAGCAGCTTGCCCGGGACAGCCTCCTACGAGCAGTACTTC.

This clonotype was seen many times. The gene calls are TRBV7-6 and TRBJ2-1, with TRBD2 identical over 12 bases. V lost 2 bases to trimming and J lost 2 bases; unmatched junction nucleotides: 4. Germline V gene sequence: CDR1 SGHVS, CDR2 FNYEAQ. This CDR3 is built from 17 residues. CDR3: CASSLNLAGGPYNEQFF. CDR3 in DNA: TGTGCCAGCAGCTTAAACCTAGCGGGGGGGCCCTACAATGAGCAGTTCTTC.

In its sample, this clonotype was seen a few times. The rearrangement uses TRBV7-2 and TRBJ2-7; no reliable D call. The V end lost 4 bases, the J end lost 6 bases, and 10 bases lay between the germline ends. This CDR3 has 12 amino acids. Germline-derived CDR1 and CDR2 are SGHTA and FQGNSA. The CDR3 DNA is TGTGCCAGCAGCTCCAGGTTCTCCGAGCAGTACTTC. Translation gives CASSSRFSEQYF.

V is TRBV20-1 and J is TRBJ1-2; no clear D gene. The CDR3 covers 13 residues. V was cut by 1 base and J by 6 bases, with 12 bases left in between. The V gene's germline CDR1 is DFQATT and CDR2 SNEGSKA (reference sequence). The chain's CDR3 is CSARVWQPDGYTF. In DNA, the CDR3 is TGCAGTGCTAGAGTTTGGCAGCCGGATGGCTACACCTTC.

This clonotype has only a few counts. J is TRBJ2-1 and V is TRBV5-1; 8 bases line up with TRBD2. V dropped 1 base and J dropped 2; count of bases not matched to a gene: 5. This CDR3 has 16 amino acids. From germline, CDR1 is SGHRS and CDR2 YFSETQ. CDR3 residues: CASSLNSGTPYNEQFF. The CDR3, as DNA: TGCGCCAGCAGCTTGAATAGCGGGACTCCCTACAATGAGCAGTTCTTC.

This clonotype appeared a single time. The chain links TRBV12-3 or TRBV12-4 to TRBJ1-1, with D uncertain. The CDR3 runs to 12 residues. V dropped 5 bases and J dropped 8 bases, with 12 bases sitting between them. CDR3 loop: CASSRRGLEAFF. The DNA for the CDR3 is TGTGCCAGCAGTCGTCGAGGGTTAGAAGCTTTCTTT.

The V call is TRBV11-2, the J call TRBJ2-3; TRBD2 matches at 8 bases. V trimming: 1 base; J trimming: 6 bases; junction bases outside the gene matches: 9. This CDR3 comprises 16 residues. Germline V gene sequence: CDR1 SGHAT, CDR2 FQNNGV. The CDR3 sequence: CASSLAPGGGPDTQYF. CDR3 DNA sequence: TGTGCCAGCAGCTTAGCCCCGGGGGGGGGGCCTGATACGCAGTATTTT. The whole variable domain, remainder taken from reference TRBV11-2 and TRBJ2-3, is EAGVAQSPRYKIIEKRQSVAFWCNPISGHATLYWYQQILGQGPKLLIQFQNNGVVDDSQLPKDRFSAERLKGVDSTLKIQPAKLEDSAVYLCASSLAPGGGPDTQYFGPGTRLTVL.

DNA of the CDR3: TGCGCCAGCAGCCAAACTTATGGCAGGGACTACGAGCAGTACTTC. It yields the protein CASSQTYGRDYEQYF. The chain carries TRBV4-1 and TRBJ2-7; D possibly corresponds to TRBD1 (5 bases). V shed 2 bases and J shed 3 bases, with 14 bases lying between them. CDR1 is MGHRA, CDR2 YSYEKL, per germline. The CDR3 is 15 amino acids.

This clonotype was detected only a few times. The chain has TRBV7-9 and TRBJ2-6; TRBD1 agrees at 7 bases. The germline V gene encodes CDR1 SEHNR and CDR2 FQNEAQ (reference sequence). J lost 2 bases, V lost 5 bases, and 3 bases had no gene match. This CDR3 has 15 residues. The DNA for the CDR3 is TGTGCCAGCAGCCGAAGGGGGCCTGGGGCCAACGTCCTGACTTTC. As protein: CASSRRGPGANVLTF.

This clonotype occurred many times. This chain joins TRBV18 and TRBJ1-2, with D unclear. CDR1 KGHSH and CDR2 LQKENI come from the germline V gene. Trimming removed 3 bases from V and 4 bases from J, with 15 bases in between. This CDR3 has 15 amino acids. CDR3 DNA: TGTGCCAGCTCACCGGACTTGGCCACCACCTATGGCTACACCTTC. This translates into CASSPDLATTYGYTF.

This clonotype has at least ten counts. The J gene is TRBJ2-1, the V gene TRBV7-3; TRBD2 matches 14 bases. This CDR3 spans 15 amino acids. J was trimmed by 7 bases and V by 2 bases; bases with no gene match: 1. The V gene's germline CDR1 is SGHTA and CDR2 FQGTGA. CDR3 DNA sequence: TGTGCCAGCAGCTTAGGGACTAGCGGGGGTAATGAGCAGTTCTTC. Its protein product is CASSLGTSGGNEQFF.

The chain combines TRBV14 with TRBJ2-1; 8 bases map to TRBD2. Germline V gives CDR1 SGHDN, CDR2 FVKESK. The trim removed 0 bases at V and 4 bases at J, leaving 11 bases unmatched. This CDR3 is 18 amino acids long. The CDR3 DNA reads TGTGCCAGCAGCCAAGACCCATCGCGGGGGGTCATATACAATGAGCAGTTCTTC. Its translation: CASSQDPSRGVIYNEQFF.

The chain employs TRBV6-2 or TRBV6-3 and TRBJ1-5; no definite D call. Germline V lookup: CDR1 MNHEY, CDR2 SVGEGT. The V gene lost 7 bases and the J gene lost 1 base, with 14 bases spanning the gap. This CDR3 comprises 15 residues. This CDR3 is CASNQEGLSNQPQHF. CDR3 sequence (DNA): TGTGCCAGCAACCAGGAGGGTTTAAGCAATCAGCCCCAGCATTTT.

In this sample, this clonotype turned up many times. The V call is TRBV19, the J call TRBJ1-1, with no clear D. CDR3 length: 12 amino acids. Deletions cut 4 bases from V and 3 bases from J, with 6 bases between. CDR1 is LNHDA, CDR2 SQIVND, per germline (reference sequence). The CDR3 spells CASSKGYTEAFF. The CDR3 nucleotides read TGTGCCAGTAGTAAGGGTTACACTGAAGCTTTCTTT.

This clonotype was seen only a few times. The J gene is TRBJ2-5, the V gene TRBV7-2; possible D gene TRBD2, 5 bases. Trimming removed 2 bases at V and 2 bases at J, with 15 bases between. The CDR3 length is 16 residues. CDR1 and CDR2 from the germline V gene are SGHTA and FQGNSA. CDR3 in amino acids: CASSLRERSDQETQYF. CDR3 in DNA: TGTGCCAGCAGCTTAAGAGAGCGGTCGGATCAAGAGACCCAGTACTTC.

In its sample, this clonotype was seen a few times. The chain has TRBV7-2 and TRBJ2-3, with TRBD1 identical over 9 bases. The junction had 6 bases not matched to a gene; V was cut back by 5 bases and J by 0 bases. The CDR3 runs 16 residues. Germline V CDR1 and CDR2: SGHTA, FQGNSA. The CDR3 loop is CASSARTGASTDTQYF. The CDR3 region has the DNA TGTGCCAGCAGCGCCCGGACAGGGGCTAGCACAGATACGCAGTATTTT.

The J gene is TRBJ1-2, the V gene TRBV27, with 11 nucleotides matching TRBD1. The CDR3 length is 15 residues. V lost 6 bases and J lost 2; bases outside the gene matches: 5. Germline V gene lookup returns CDR1 MNHEY and CDR2 SMNVEV (reference sequence). The CDR3 sequence: CASRDRGHFNYGYTF. CDR3 DNA: TGTGCCAGCAGGGACAGGGGGCACTTCAACTATGGCTACACCTTC.

This clonotype was found a few times. V gene TRBV24-1 combines with J gene TRBJ2-3; TRBD1 agrees at 9 bases. Germline-derived CDR1 and CDR2 are KGHDR and SFDVKD. This CDR3 spans 16 amino acids. V trimming: 3 bases; J trimming: 2 bases; junction bases outside the gene matches: 5. The CDR3 DNA is TGTGCCACCAGTGATGGAGGACAGGGGAACACAGATACGCAGTATTTT. It codes for CATSDGGQGNTDTQYF.